This T cell receptor (beta chain) was found in a study of graft-versus-host responses after intestinal transplantation. This clone was detected once. The antigen is undetermined. The protocol was immunoSEQ multiplex PCR, while the TCRdb copy is restricted to in-frame clones and leaves out a portion. The top ten hold about 0.2% of the sample, which has approximately 88,000 clones, 94% seen once. The CDR3 length is 15 residues. Trimming stripped 5 bases from V and 1 base from J, with 15 bases between. CDR1 is MDHEN and CDR2 is SYDVKM in the germline V gene. The chain is built from TRBV28 and TRBJ2-7; D possibly corresponds to TRBD1 (5 bases). This sample comprised unstimulated CD4+ T cells sorted from spleen or lymph node cells, obtained before transplant. The TCR was taken from a human donor who was the organ donor for an intestinal transplant. The CDR3 protein is CASSLPGSGSYEQYF. Here the CDR3 DNA reads TGTGCCAGCAGTCTCCCAGGGTCCGGATCCTACGAGCAGTACTTC.